Below, 31 T cell receptor beta chains from the same sample are listed, as sequenced in a study of blood T cells in healthy people across ages. With a J-beta primer mix and a sample-barcoded 5' primer, a second PCR ran 7 to 11 cycles. TCRdb recomputed calls from the 5' RACE reads with MiXCR, one row per CDR3 protein. The data contain 870,000 or so distinct CDR3 sequences, 29% of them seen just once; the ten biggest clones take up roughly 17%. Input material: blood. Receptors originate from an elderly woman in good health.

The V gene is TRBV11-2, the J gene TRBJ2-7, with 7 positions matching TRBD1. The CDR3 is 15 residues long. V trimming: 4 bases; J trimming: 6 bases; junction bases outside the gene matches: 12. In germline, CDR1 is SGHAT, CDR2 FQNNGV. CDR3 sequence (DNA): TGTGCCAGCAGCTCTCGGGGACAGAGTTCAGGCGAGCAGTACTTC. Translated, it gives CASSSRGQSSGEQYF.

The chain uses TRBV5-1 and TRBJ1-2; D perhaps matches TRBD1 (5 bases). The CDR3 is 16 amino acids. Looked up from germline, CDR1 is SGHRS and CDR2 is YFSETQ. V dropped 0 bases and J dropped 0 bases, with 12 bases sitting between them. The CDR3 sequence: CASSLEGGAANYGYTF. CDR3 in DNA: TGCGCCAGCAGCTTGGAGGGCGGGGCGGCTAACTATGGCTACACCTTC.

This clonotype occurred many times. J is TRBJ2-5 and V is TRBV18; D is possibly TRBD1 (5 bases). The V end lost 2 bases, the J end lost 4 bases, and 14 bases lay between the germline ends. The germline CDR1 and CDR2 sequences are KGHSH and LQKENI. This CDR3 is built from 15 residues. The CDR3 sequence: CASSPRTGWGETQYF. The CDR3 DNA follows: TGTGCCAGCTCACCAAGAACAGGTTGGGGAGAGACCCAGTACTTC. The variable domain in full, with the rest retrieved from reference TRBV18 and TRBJ2-5, is NAGVMQNPRHLVRRRGQEARLRCSPMKGHSHVYWYRQLPEEGLKFMVYLQKENIIDESGMPKERFSAEFPKEGPSILRIQQVVRGDSAAYFCASSPRTGWGETQYFGPGTRLLVL.

Turning to this clonotype: A much bigger clone sits one base away, suggesting this may be a read error. The V gene is TRBV20-1, the J gene TRBJ2-5; D may be TRBD2 (6 bases). Germline loops: CDR1 DFQATT, CDR2 SNEGSKA (reference sequence). Trimming took off 3 bases at V and 5 bases at J, with 10 bases between the two ends. CDR3 length: 12 amino acids. The DNA of the CDR3 is TGCAGTGCTAGCCCCGGGAGTGAGACCCAGTACTTC. Protein product: CSASPGSETQYF.

The chain couples TRBV2 to TRBJ1-5; D may be TRBD1 (5 bases). CDR3 size: 17 residues. Trimming stripped 6 bases from V and 0 bases from J, with 18 bases between. The germline gives CDR1 SNHLY, CDR2 FYNNEI. The CDR3 region has the DNA TGTGCCAGCAGGGATGCCATGACAGCTGATAGCAATCAGCCCCAGCATTTT. The encoded protein is CASRDAMTADSNQPQHF.

This clonotype was seen ten or more times. CDR3 region: CASIDQTGFGKTQYF. The CDR3 DNA reads TGTGCCAGCATTGACCAGACAGGGTTCGGGAAGACCCAGTACTTC. The J gene is TRBJ2-5, the V gene TRBV6-5; 7 bases map to TRBD1. Germline trimming cut 7 bases from V and 6 bases from J; bases unmatched to any gene: 14. The CDR3 is 15 amino acids. The germline V gene has CDR1 MNHEY and CDR2 SVGAGI.

As to this clonotype: This may come from a read error, since a much larger clone is one base off. This chain connects TRBV7-2 to TRBJ2-7; the D is unclear. The CDR3 is 14 residues long. The V end was cut by 4 bases, the J end by 10 bases, with 20 bases between. Germline V gives CDR1 SGHTA, CDR2 FQGNSA. This chain's CDR3 is CASSWAPGREAQYF. CDR3 nucleotides: TGTGCCAGCAGCTGGGCCCCAGGTCGAGAGGCCCAGTACTTC. Complete variable domain (other parts from reference TRBV7-2 and TRBJ2-7): GAGVSQSPSNKVTEKGKDVELRCDPISGHTALYWYRQSLGQGLEFLIYFQGNSAPDKSGLPSDRFSAERTGGSVSTLTIQRTQQEDSAVYLCASSWAPGREAQYFGPGTRLTVT.

This chain uses TRBV20-1 with TRBJ1-1; D is ambiguous. The CDR3 is 11 residues long. Germline V lookup: CDR1 DFQATT, CDR2 SNEGSKA (reference sequence). Between the trimmed V and J ends, which lost 4 bases and 2 bases, there was a span of 5 bases. CDR3: CSAKVNTEAFF. The CDR3 DNA follows: TGCAGTGCTAAAGTAAACACTGAAGCTTTCTTT.

In the case of this clonotype: A read error is possible here, since a much larger clone lies one base away. V usage is TRBV4-3 and J usage is TRBJ2-4, with unresolved D. This CDR3 is built from 15 residues. Germline V gene sequence: CDR1 LGHNA, CDR2 YSLEER. The V and J ends lost 4 bases and 3 bases respectively, with 13 bases between them. The DNA for the CDR3 is TGCGCCAGCAGCCCATCGCCCTGGGGCAAAAACATTCAGTACTTC. This encodes CASSPSPWGKNIQYF.

This sequence joins TRBV6-2 or TRBV6-3 and TRBJ1-1; D not certain. This CDR3 is built from 14 residues. The germline V gene encodes CDR1 MNHEY and CDR2 SVGEGT. Deletions cut 5 bases from V and 1 base from J, with 11 bases between. As DNA, the CDR3 is TGTGCCAGCAGTGGTGGAGGGCCGAACACTGAAGCTTTCTTT. This sequence encodes CASSGGGPNTEAFF.

This clonotype occurred many times. The chain employs TRBV6-2 or TRBV6-3 and TRBJ2-6; TRBD1 matches at 8 bases. There are 18 residues in the CDR3. The germline V gene encodes CDR1 MNHEY and CDR2 SVGEGT. The J segment lost 0 bases and the V segment lost 5 bases, leaving 9 bases of the junction unmatched. CDR3: CASSRQNRGSSGANVLTF. CDR3 nucleotides: TGTGCCAGCAGTAGACAGAACAGGGGGTCCTCTGGGGCCAACGTCCTGACTTTC.

Many counts were recorded for this clonotype. The rearrangement links TRBV7-2 to TRBJ2-5; D might be TRBD1 (6 bases). Germline V gene data show CDR1 as SGHTA and CDR2 as FQGNSA. This CDR3 spans 14 amino acids. V shed 3 bases and J shed 4 bases, with 12 bases lying between them. CDR3 nucleotide sequence: TGTGCCAGCAGCTTGGGGGCCCCCCCAGAGACCCAGTACTTC. Amino acids: CASSLGAPPETQYF. Variable domain in full (rest from reference TRBV7-2 and TRBJ2-5): GAGVSQSPSNKVTEKGKDVELRCDPISGHTALYWYRQSLGQGLEFLIYFQGNSAPDKSGLPSDRFSAERTGGSVSTLTIQRTQQEDSAVYLCASSLGAPPETQYFGPGTRLLVL.

The table lists this clonotype with many counts. The chain joins TRBV6-5 to TRBJ2-7; TRBD1 aligns across 8 bases. Losses at the gene ends were 7 bases for V and 6 bases for J; bases not matched to a gene: 14. This CDR3 has 15 amino acids. Germline loops: CDR1 MNHEY, CDR2 SVGAGI. CDR3 sequence reads: CASKLGVQGALEQYF. The CDR3 bases are TGTGCCAGCAAGTTAGGAGTGCAGGGGGCACTCGAGCAGTACTTC.

This clonotype was seen ten or more times. The rearrangement uses TRBV13 and TRBJ2-7; 9 bases are shared with TRBD2. V trimming: 4 bases; J trimming: 2 bases; junction bases outside the gene matches: 6. Per germline, CDR1 PRHDT and CDR2 FYEKMQ (reference sequence). The CDR3 is 15 residues long. The CDR3 bases are TGTGCCAGCAGCTCCAGAGTAGCGGGGGCCTACGAGCAGTACTTC. This sequence encodes CASSSRVAGAYEQYF.

The CDR3 region has the DNA TGCGCCAGCAGCCAAGAAGGGGTCGCTGCTGGGGCCAACGTCCTGACTTTC. This gives the protein CASSQEGVAAGANVLTF. The rearrangement uses TRBV4-3 and TRBJ2-6, with D perhaps TRBD1 (5 bases). Germline V gene data show CDR1 as LGHNA and CDR2 as YSLEER. This CDR3 is 17 amino acids long. V lost 0 bases and J lost 2, with 11 bases in between.

Ten or more counts support this clonotype. The junction departs from germline at one end; a sequencing error may be responsible. The rearrangement joins TRBV27 to TRBJ1-6; TRBD1 matches at 8 bases. Germline V gene sequence: CDR1 MNHEY, CDR2 SMNVEV (reference sequence). The CDR3 sequence is 13 residues long. Written as DNA, the CDR3 is TGCGCCAGCAGTGGACAGGGTAATTCACCCCTCCACTTT. Residues: CASSGQGNSPLHF.

This clonotype has a handful of counts. The chain employs TRBV10-1 and TRBJ2-3, with TRBD2 identical over 13 bases. V shed 6 bases, J shed 1 base, and the junction held 4 bases outside the gene matches. The CDR3 sequence is 16 residues long. CDR1 is WNHNN and CDR2 is SYGVQD in the germline V gene (reference sequence). The CDR3 sequence is CASSGLAGVGTDTQYF. CDR3 in DNA: TGCGCCAGCAGCGGACTAGCGGGAGTTGGCACAGATACGCAGTATTTT.

This clonotype was recorded at least ten times. The chain combines TRBV20-1 with TRBJ2-3; 16 bases align to TRBD2. CDR1 and CDR2 from the germline V gene are DFQATT and SNEGSKA (reference sequence). This CDR3 region has 21 residues. V was pared by 1 base and J by 0 bases, with 13 bases of the junction left unmatched. The CDR3 DNA reads as TGCAGTGCTAGAGCCCTACCGGGACTAGCGGGGGGGATGTCTAGCACAGATACGCAGTATTTT. Residues: CSARALPGLAGGMSSTDTQYF.

The chain combines TRBV10-3 with TRBJ2-2; D gene ambiguous. V was cut by 6 bases and J by 4 bases, with 9 bases left in between. The CDR3 contains 13 residues. Germline values: CDR1 ENHRY, CDR2 SYGVKD. CDR3 amino acids: CAIRQFSTGELFF. Written as DNA, the CDR3 is TGTGCCATCAGACAGTTTTCCACCGGGGAGCTGTTTTTT.

This clonotype has at least ten counts. The chain couples TRBV7-2 to TRBJ2-3; D gene unclear. The germline V gene has CDR1 SGHTA and CDR2 FQGNSA. Trimming cost V 3 bases and J 0 bases, with 7 bases left between them. This CDR3 contains 14 residues. The CDR3 protein is CASSFQSSTDTQYF. The CDR3 DNA is TGTGCCAGCAGCTTTCAGAGTAGCACAGATACGCAGTATTTT.

This chain uses TRBV6-2 or TRBV6-3 with TRBJ1-1, with a tentative D call TRBD1 (5 bases). This CDR3 spans 12 amino acids. Germline V gene lookup returns CDR1 MNHEY and CDR2 SVGEGT. With 2 bases removed from V and 8 bases from J, the gap between germline ends came to 9 bases. CDR3 sequence reads: CASSYTTGEAFF. Here the CDR3 DNA reads TGTGCCAGCAGTTACACAACAGGAGAAGCTTTCTTT.

This sequence joins TRBV7-9 and TRBJ2-1; 11 nucleotides match TRBD2. J gave up 3 bases and V 5 bases, and 6 bases lay outside the gene matches. Germline V gives CDR1 SEHNR, CDR2 FQNEAQ (reference sequence). CDR3 length: 16 amino acids. Here the CDR3 DNA reads TGTGCCAGCAGCGCGGCTAGCGGGAGGCGCTACAATGAGCAGTTCTTC. Its protein product is CASSAASGRRYNEQFF.

This clonotype was picked up many times. The chain is built from TRBV7-2 and TRBJ1-1, with 7 bases that match TRBD1. The germline V gene has CDR1 SGHTA and CDR2 FQGNSA. The CDR3 is 15 residues long. V shed 5 bases and J 1 base; nucleotides not matched to a gene: 7. The CDR3 region is CASSPRQGTNTEAFF. The CDR3 coding sequence is TGTGCCAGCAGCCCCCGACAGGGAACGAACACTGAAGCTTTCTTT.

As concerns this clonotype: A much larger clone lies one base from this, so it may be a read error. The gene calls are TRBV7-2 and TRBJ2-7; D not certain. Germline CDR1 SGHTA, CDR2 FQGNSA. The V end was cut by 6 bases, the J end by 7 bases, with 16 bases between. The CDR3 runs to 13 residues. CDR3 in DNA: TGTGCCAGCAGTCCCGGGCCCCCCTGGGAGCAGTACTTC. Translating it yields CASSPGPPWEQYF.

The DNA of the CDR3 is TGTGCCAGCAGCTTAGGATGGGTGAATGAGCAGTTCTTC. Translated: CASSLGWVNEQFF. The chain couples TRBV7-2 to TRBJ2-1; D gene uncertain. Germline V gene lookup returns CDR1 SGHTA and CDR2 FQGNSA. V lost 1 base, J lost 7 bases, and 8 bases lay in between. The CDR3 is 13 amino acids.

This clonotype appeared many times. The J gene is TRBJ2-1, the V gene TRBV11-3, with D possibly matching TRBD2 (5 bases). CDR1 is SGHNT and CDR2 is YENEEA in the germline V gene. This CDR3 is 11 amino acids long. V was shortened by 4 bases and J by 10 bases, with 8 bases between the two germline ends. CDR3 nucleotides: TGTGCCAGCAGCTCGGACTCAGAGCAGTTCTTC. Amino acids: CASSSDSEQFF. Complete variable domain (other parts from reference TRBV11-3 and TRBJ2-1): EAGVVQSPRYKIIEKKQPVAFWCNPISGHNTLYWYLQNLGQGPELLIRYENEEAVDDSQLPKDRFSAERLKGVDSTLKIQPAELGDSAVYLCASSSDSEQFFGPGTRLTVL.

In its sample, this clonotype was seen a few times. The chain joins TRBV9 to TRBJ1-2, with D uncertain. Trimming removed 0 bases from V and 4 bases from J, with 10 bases in between. The germline CDR1 and CDR2 sequences are SGDLS and YYNGEE. The CDR3 length is 14 residues. In DNA form, the CDR3 reads TGTGCCAGCAGCGTAGGGACCGGTACCTATGGCTACACCTTC. This encodes CASSVGTGTYGYTF.

This clonotype was observed at least ten times. The J gene is TRBJ2-5, the V gene TRBV12-3 or TRBV12-4; possible D gene TRBD2, 6 bases. This CDR3 region has 14 residues. V gave up 3 bases and J gave up 2 bases, with 10 bases separating them. The CDR3 sequence is CASSFTGTQETQYF. CDR3 DNA sequence: TGTGCCAGCAGTTTCACCGGGACTCAAGAGACCCAGTACTTC.

The sample holds many counts of this clonotype. V is TRBV4-2 and J is TRBJ2-5, with D perhaps being TRBD1 or TRBD2 (5 bases each). The CDR3 runs 14 residues. CDR1 and CDR2 from the germline V gene are LGHNA and YNFKEQ. The V end lost 4 bases, the J end lost 3 bases, and 12 bases lay between the germline ends. CDR3 sequence (DNA): TGTGCCAGCAGCCCGGGACCGAACGAAGAGACCCAGTACTTC. The encoded protein is CASSPGPNEETQYF.

The chain joins TRBV6-5 to TRBJ2-1; 15 nucleotides align to TRBD2. V lost 2 bases, J lost 4 bases, and 12 bases stayed unmatched. Germline V gives CDR1 MNHEY, CDR2 SVGAGI. The CDR3 consists of 20 residues. CDR3 nucleotides: TGTGCCAGCAGTTACCTTTGGACTAGCGGGGGGGCCCCTAGATACAATGAGCAGTTCTTC. It encodes CASSYLWTSGGAPRYNEQFF.

For this clonotype: It may be a read error: a sequence one base away is much more abundant. The rearrangement joins TRBV9 to TRBJ2-7; TRBD2 matches at 14 bases. There are 17 residues in the CDR3. The germline CDR1 and CDR2 sequences are SGDLS and YYNGEE. This CDR3 reads CACSVGLAGGPSYEQYF. The CDR3 DNA is TGTGCCTGCAGCGTCGGACTAGCGGGGGGTCCCTCCTACGAGCAGTACTTC.